The table lists the clone carrying this T cell receptor (beta chain) with a count of one. Study processing details: Reference gene primer amplification gave nucleated cell count estimates. The assay was immunoSEQ multiplex PCR, and TCRdb's table has in-frame clones only and misses some. For V, J and clone size, that table is used; D and trimming come from the DNA. Here the sample spans around 210,000 clones, roughly nine tenths being singletons. The record originates from a study of blood T cell repertoires in COVID-19. At the level of the study: Specimens from acute and convalescent COVID-19 originated in the United States, Italy and Spain.

Trimming took off 0 bases at V and 5 bases at J, with 9 bases between the two ends. The CDR3 totals 14 residues. The V gene's germline CDR1 is SGHAT and CDR2 FQNNGV. The rearrangement links TRBV11-2 to TRBJ2-3; D is uncertain. The source material was peripheral blood. This TCR came from a woman aged 70-85 years with acute or convalescent COVID-19. As DNA, the CDR3 is TGTGCCAGCAGCTTAGAATCGAGGCGAGATACGCAGTATTTT. It specifies CASSLESRRDTQYF.